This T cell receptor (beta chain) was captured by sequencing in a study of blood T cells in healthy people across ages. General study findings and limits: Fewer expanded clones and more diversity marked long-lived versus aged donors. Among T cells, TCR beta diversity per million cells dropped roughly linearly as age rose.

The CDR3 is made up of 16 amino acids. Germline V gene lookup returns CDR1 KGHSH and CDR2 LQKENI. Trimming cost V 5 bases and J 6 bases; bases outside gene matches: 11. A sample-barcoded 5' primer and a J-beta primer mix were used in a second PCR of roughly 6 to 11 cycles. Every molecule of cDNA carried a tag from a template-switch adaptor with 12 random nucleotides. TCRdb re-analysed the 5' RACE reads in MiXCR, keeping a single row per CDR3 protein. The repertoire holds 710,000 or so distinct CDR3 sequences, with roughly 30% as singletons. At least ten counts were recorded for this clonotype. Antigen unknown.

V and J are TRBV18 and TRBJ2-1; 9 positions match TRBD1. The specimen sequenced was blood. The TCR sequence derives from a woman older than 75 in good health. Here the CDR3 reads CASSSSGTGLGNEQFF. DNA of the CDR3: TGTGCCAGCTCAAGTTCCGGGACAGGGCTTGGCAATGAGCAGTTCTTC.